This T cell receptor (beta chain) was captured in a study of blood T cell repertoires in COVID-19. Turning to the study itself: Sites across the United States, Italy and Spain contributed samples from acute and convalescent COVID-19. Nucleic acid was either cDNA or gDNA, and it came from T cells, B-cell-depleted T cells, or PBMCs.

In the authors' methods: How many nucleated cells were present was estimated from reference gene primer amplification. Method: immunoSEQ multiplex PCR; TCRdb's copy keeps in-frame clones and lacks some. Clone size and the V and J calls come from that table; the DNA yielded D and trimming. The profile covers about 95,000 clones, with around nine tenths appearing a single time and 3% to 3.5% taken by the ten largest. The CDR3 loop spans 13 amino acids. Per the germline V gene, CDR1 is KGHSH and CDR2 is LQKENI. The V end lost 4 bases, the J end lost 0 bases, and 6 bases lay between the germline ends. The TCR originated in a woman between 65 and 79 years old with acute or convalescent COVID-19. The sequencing input was peripheral blood. The chain joins TRBV18 to TRBJ1-2; no reliable D call. CDR3 nucleotide sequence: TGTGCCAGCTCACTCCAGACTAACTATGGCTACACCTTC. This codes for CASSLQTNYGYTF.